The 24 T cell receptor beta chains listed next were all sequenced from one sample in a study of shared clonotypes between healthy human individuals. Here immunoSEQ multiplex PCR was the method, and the copy in TCRdb shows in-frame clones only, minus some. The table lists around 700,000 clones, approximately 75% of them singletons. Sequencing used memory CD4+ T cells sorted from blood. Indicated subset: CD45RA-negative fraction. Receptor source: a woman in her 30s in good health.

A few counts support this clone. The CDR3 DNA is TGTGCCAGCACCAGGGTCGGCAATCAGCCCCAGCATTTT. As protein: CASTRVGNQPQHF. The chain carries TRBV6-6 and TRBJ1-5; the D gene is possibly TRBD1 (5 bases). Trimming took off 7 bases at V and 2 bases at J, with 9 bases between the two ends. Per germline, CDR1 MNHNY and CDR2 SVGAGI (reference sequence). CDR3 length: 13 amino acids.

The chain recombines TRBV5-1 with TRBJ2-5; 12 bases map to TRBD1. Unmatched junction bases numbered 12, after V lost 4 bases and J lost 5 bases. Germline V gene sequence: CDR1 SGHRS, CDR2 YFSETQ. This CDR3 contains 17 residues. The CDR3 DNA reads as TGCGCCAGCAGCCCCGTGCCGGGACAGGGGGCGCGGGAGACCCAGTACTTC. This gives the protein CASSPVPGQGARETQYF.

This chain uses TRBV28 with TRBJ1-5; possible D gene TRBD1, 6 bases. The CDR3 covers 17 residues. V was pared by 6 bases and J by 7 bases, with 25 bases between. The germline V gene encodes CDR1 MDHEN and CDR2 SYDVKM. Here the CDR3 reads CASSRLQGWGQGQPQHF. As DNA, the CDR3 is TGTGCCAGCAGCCGGCTACAGGGATGGGGGCAGGGCCAGCCCCAGCATTTT.

The gene calls are TRBV18 and TRBJ2-3; 10 positions agree with TRBD2. This CDR3 has 16 residues. Germline-derived CDR1 and CDR2 are KGHSH and LQKENI. Trimming cost V 3 bases and J 3 bases; bases outside gene matches: 6. CDR3 nucleotides: TGTGCCAGCTCACCCCGGCTAGCGGGAGAAACAGATACGCAGTATTTT. Translated, it gives CASSPRLAGETDTQYF.

This chain connects TRBV14 to TRBJ2-1; TRBD2 matches at 11 bases. CDR3 length equals 16 residues. CDR1 and CDR2 (germline): SGHDN, FVKESK. Losses at the gene ends were 4 bases for V and 8 bases for J; bases not matched to a gene: 10. This CDR3 is CASSRVGTSGSHEQFF. The DNA of the CDR3 is TGTGCCAGCAGCCGGGTGGGAACTAGCGGGAGCCATGAGCAGTTCTTC.

The V and J genes are TRBV2 and TRBJ2-1, with TRBD2 matching over 13 bases. The CDR3 runs 14 residues. CDR1 SNHLY and CDR2 FYNNEI come from the germline V gene. With 7 bases clipped from V and 9 bases from J, the junction kept 6 bases outside the gene matches. CDR3 nucleotides: TGTGCCAGCACTAGGACTAGCGGGAGAAGTGAGCAGTTCTTC. Protein sequence: CASTRTSGRSEQFF.

The rearrangement links TRBV7-9 to TRBJ1-1; no definite D call. Per the germline V gene, CDR1 is SEHNR and CDR2 is FQNEAQ (reference sequence). V was pared by 4 bases and J by 1 base, with 10 bases between. The length of the CDR3 is 14 residues. The CDR3 sequence: CASSYSDPNTEAFF. The CDR3 DNA follows: TGTGCCAGCAGCTACTCGGACCCGAACACTGAAGCTTTCTTT.

Worth noting for this clone: At the DNA level, this CDR3 is encoded by other sequences in the same sample as well. V is TRBV27 and J is TRBJ1-3; D is uncertain. Germline CDR1 and CDR2: MNHEY and SMNVEV (reference sequence). V lost 5 bases to trimming and J lost 4 bases, with 9 bases between them. The length of the CDR3 is 13 residues. Here the CDR3 reads CASSPAGGNTIYF. The CDR3 bases are TGTGCCAGCAGTCCCGCGGGCGGAAACACCATATATTTT.

The rearrangement joins TRBV29-1 to TRBJ2-5; D remains unclear. V lost 6 bases and J lost 5, with 13 bases in between. The CDR3 loop spans 12 amino acids. The V gene's germline CDR1 is SQVTM and CDR2 ANQGSEA. CDR3 sequence reads: CSVQRVGETQYF. The CDR3 nucleotides read TGCAGCGTCCAAAGGGTGGGGGAGACCCAGTACTTC.

This clone was recorded a few times. This rearrangement joins TRBV5-1 to TRBJ1-1; D not resolved. CDR3 length equals 14 residues. Germline lookup yields CDR1 SGHRS and CDR2 YFSETQ. Trimming left V 2 bases short and J 2 bases short, with 10 bases between. The CDR3 DNA reads as TGCGCCAGCAGCTTTGGGCAGAGTAACACTGAAGCTTTCTTT. Its protein product is CASSFGQSNTEAFF.

This clone was counted a few times. J is TRBJ2-3 and V is TRBV14, with 10 bases fitting TRBD1. CDR3 length: 17 amino acids. The germline V gene encodes CDR1 SGHDN and CDR2 FVKESK. V lost 3 bases, J lost 1 base, and 7 bases stayed unmatched. CDR3 sequence: CASSHLTGTGGTDTQYF. CDR3 coding DNA: TGTGCCAGCAGCCACTTGACCGGGACAGGGGGCACAGATACGCAGTATTTT.

CDR3 loop: CASSEGQGGYYGYTF. CDR3 DNA: TGTGCCAGCAGTGAAGGTCAGGGAGGGTACTATGGCTACACCTTC. The chain combines TRBV6-1 with TRBJ1-2; a weak D match, TRBD1 (5 bases). CDR1 and CDR2 from the germline V gene are MNHNS and SASEGT. Deletions cut 1 base from V and 3 bases from J, with 12 bases between. The CDR3 has 15 amino acids.

CDR3 residues: CASSEYLLARPSYEQYF. DNA of the CDR3: TGTGCCAGCAGTGAATATCTCCTAGCGCGGCCATCCTACGAGCAGTACTTC. V usage is TRBV25-1 and J usage is TRBJ2-7; tentative D call: TRBD2 (6 bases). Trimming pared 0 bases from V and 1 base from J, leaving 16 bases between. Per germline, CDR1 MGHDK and CDR2 SYGVNS. This CDR3 has 17 amino acids.

This chain uses TRBV5-1 with TRBJ1-4, with D hard to call. This CDR3 is built from 14 residues. Germline CDR1 is SGHRS and CDR2 is YFSETQ. Trimming took off 0 bases at V and 5 bases at J, with 8 bases between the two ends. The DNA for the CDR3 is TGCGCCAGCAGCTTGGGCGATCTAAATGAAAAACTGTTTTTT. This translates into CASSLGDLNEKLFF.

In this sample, this clone turned up a few times. This chain uses TRBV5-8 with TRBJ1-2, with TRBD1 matching 9 bases. Trimming at V came to 4 bases and at J to 1 base, leaving 5 bases not matched to a gene. Germline assignment: CDR1 SGHTS and CDR2 YDEGEE. The length of the CDR3 is 15 residues. This CDR3 is CASSARQGDNYGYTF. CDR3 nucleotides: TGTGCCAGCAGCGCCCGACAGGGGGATAACTATGGCTACACCTTC.

Of note for this clone: In the same sample, other DNA sequences code for this CDR3. The chain uses TRBV2 and TRBJ2-7; 10 nucleotides agree with TRBD2. V gave up 6 bases and J gave up 3 bases; unmatched junction bases: 5. CDR3 length: 14 amino acids. Germline CDR1 and CDR2: SNHLY and FYNNEI. The CDR3 bases are TGTGCCAGCAGAGGACTAGCGGCCAGCTACGAGCAGTACTTC. Translated, it gives CASRGLAASYEQYF. The whole variable domain, filled in from reference TRBV2 and TRBJ2-7, reads EPEVTQTPSHQVTQMGQEVILRCVPISNHLYFYWYRQILGQKVEFLVSFYNNEISEKSEIFDDQFSVERPDGSNFTLKIRSTKLEDSAMYFCASRGLAASYEQYFGPGTRLTVT.

J is TRBJ1-1 and V is TRBV4-1; D is unresolved. Trimming cost V 3 bases and J 1 base, with 12 bases left between them. This CDR3 contains 15 residues. The germline CDR1 and CDR2 sequences are MGHRA and YSYEKL. The CDR3 region is CASSHLGRENTEAFF. The CDR3 DNA follows: TGCGCCAGCAGCCATTTAGGGAGGGAGAACACTGAAGCTTTCTTT.

This clone was counted a few times. This chain connects TRBV7-8 to TRBJ2-1; 10 nucleotides line up with TRBD2. This CDR3 comprises 16 residues. Germline assignment: CDR1 SGHVS and CDR2 FQNEAQ. With V trimmed by 3 bases and J by 7 bases, 9 bases remained unmatched. CDR3: CASSFSGRPSRNEQFF. Here the CDR3 DNA reads TGTGCCAGCAGCTTTAGCGGGAGGCCCTCTCGGAATGAGCAGTTCTTC.

This sequence joins TRBV7-3 and TRBJ2-1; the match to TRBD1 covers 9 bases. Germline V lookup: CDR1 SGHTA, CDR2 FQGTGA. With V trimmed by 5 bases and J by 5 bases, 7 bases remained unmatched. The CDR3 has 15 residues. Here the CDR3 DNA reads TGTGCCAGCAGCGACCTCCGGGACAGGGACAATGAGCAGTTCTTC. It translates to CASSDLRDRDNEQFF.

Remarks on this clone: Other DNA sequences of this sample code for an identical CDR3. The rearrangement links TRBV28 to TRBJ2-7, with no clear D. The length of the CDR3 is 12 residues. Germline V gene sequence: CDR1 MDHEN, CDR2 SYDVKM. V shed 4 bases and J shed 3 bases, with 7 bases lying between them. CDR3 sequence: CASSSRSYEQYF. In DNA, the CDR3 is TGTGCCAGCAGTTCGAGAAGCTACGAGCAGTACTTC.

The rearrangement uses TRBV2 and TRBJ2-7; weak D call: TRBD2 (6 bases). Trimming shortened V by 3 bases and J by 0 bases, and 12 bases separated the two germline ends. CDR3 length: 15 residues. Germline-derived CDR1 and CDR2 are SNHLY and FYNNEI. For the CDR3, the DNA is TGTGCCAGCAGTGAGGAGGGGTCTGGCTCCTACGAGCAGTACTTC. This gives the protein CASSEEGSGSYEQYF. Full variable domain (rest looked up from reference TRBV2 and TRBJ2-7): EPEVTQTPSHQVTQMGQEVILRCVPISNHLYFYWYRQILGQKVEFLVSFYNNEISEKSEIFDDQFSVERPDGSNFTLKIRSTKLEDSAMYFCASSEEGSGSYEQYFGPGTRLTVT.

This clone has more than one count but fewer than ten. V and J are TRBV13 and TRBJ2-3; a weak D match, TRBD2 (6 bases). V was clipped by 2 bases and J by 0 bases, with 6 bases between them. Germline V gives CDR1 PRHDT, CDR2 FYEKMQ (reference sequence). This CDR3 has 14 residues. The CDR3 sequence: CASSLTSSTDTQYF. CDR3 nucleotides: TGTGCCAGCAGCTTAACTAGCAGCACAGATACGCAGTATTTT.

The rearrangement joins TRBV28 to TRBJ1-1, with a tentative D call TRBD1 (5 bases). This CDR3 is 14 amino acids long. The germline V and J ends were trimmed by 6 bases and 9 bases, with 20 bases remaining between them. Germline CDR1 MDHEN, CDR2 SYDVKM. The CDR3 DNA sequence: TGTGCCAGCAGCCCGACATCGGGCAGGGATAAAGCTTTCTTT. This codes for CASSPTSGRDKAFF.

V gene TRBV18 combines with J gene TRBJ2-1; 13 bases map to TRBD2. This CDR3 is 17 amino acids long. The germline V gene has CDR1 KGHSH and CDR2 LQKENI. The V gene end was trimmed by 3 bases and the J gene end by 5 bases; junction bases not matched to a gene: 7. CDR3: CASSPTAGTSGDNEQFF. The CDR3 DNA is TGTGCCAGCTCACCTACTGCCGGGACTAGCGGGGACAATGAGCAGTTCTTC.